A single T cell receptor (beta chain) is shown here with its context. Single cDNA molecules in the library carried unique molecular identifiers attached during preparation. One entry per CDR3 protein, called by TCRdb with MiXCR from the RACE reads. The sample yields about 190,000 distinct CDR3 sequences, approximately 24% seen once. V shed 7 bases, J shed 5 bases, and the junction held 18 bases outside the gene matches. This CDR3 region has 17 residues. The germline CDR1 and CDR2 sequences are MNHEY and SVGEGT. Time point given: patch test 3, about 24 weeks after DPC sensitization. The treatment was: therapeutic diphenylcyclopropenone sensitization with weekly scalp DPC. This entry belongs to a study of human T cells and chemical hapten exposure.

The source of this sequence is a woman aged 40 to 55 with alopecia areata. Some clones in this sample may be carry-over from other donors' samples. The sample in question was whole blood, obtained in connection with sensitization to the hapten diphenylcyclopropenone (DPC). The rearrangement uses TRBV6-2 or TRBV6-3 and TRBJ1-1, with TRBD1 identical over 8 bases. The CDR3 sequence is CASTPPGGQGRSTEAFF. In DNA form, the CDR3 reads TGTGCCAGCACCCCACCGGGAGGACAGGGAAGGAGTACTGAAGCTTTCTTT.